Below are 27 T cell receptor beta chains sequenced from a single sample in a study of OX40 agonist ivuxolimab in advanced cancers. Sequencing used immunoSEQ multiplex PCR; TCRdb keeps in-frame clones, though not all of them. The table has approximately 58,000 clones, under 90% seen once. Here the sequenced sample was CD4+ or CD8+ T cells sorted from blood, taken in a trial of the OX40 agonist ivuxolimab. The receptor set was obtained from an adult with an advanced solid tumor such as melanoma, head and neck, liver or kidney cancer.

Here the CDR3 reads CASSELAGGMGEQFF. CDR3 bases: TGTGCCAGCAGCGAACTAGCGGGAGGCATGGGTGAGCAGTTCTTC. The V gene is TRBV2, the J gene TRBJ2-1, with 12 bases identical to TRBD2. CDR1 and CDR2 (germline): SNHLY, FYNNEI. This CDR3 has 15 amino acids. V gave up 6 bases and J gave up 9 bases; unmatched junction bases: 9.

V gene TRBV5-8 combines with J gene TRBJ2-1; 9 nucleotides align to TRBD1. The ends lost 2 bases at V and 5 bases at J; junction bases unmatched: 5. This CDR3 contains 15 residues. CDR1 is SGHTS and CDR2 is YDEGEE in the germline V gene. CDR3: CASSLGGQGNNEQFF. The CDR3 nucleotides read TGTGCCAGCAGCTTAGGGGGACAGGGCAACAATGAGCAGTTCTTC.

V gene TRBV7-8 combines with J gene TRBJ2-7; 7 bases line up with TRBD2. The V segment lost 2 bases and the J segment 5 bases; nucleotides outside the gene matches: 6. Per germline, CDR1 SGHVS and CDR2 FQNEAQ. This CDR3 has 14 amino acids. CDR3 nucleotide sequence: TGTGCCAGCAGCTTAAGTCTAGCGGTGGACGAGCAGTACTTC. Residues: CASSLSLAVDEQYF.

This chain joins TRBV28 and TRBJ1-1; D is uncertain. The germline V and J ends were trimmed by 2 bases and 1 base, with 8 bases remaining between them. Germline assignment: CDR1 MDHEN and CDR2 SYDVKM. The CDR3 extends over 14 amino acids. In DNA, the CDR3 is TGTGCCAGCAGTTTACTGTTCGGGAACACTGAAGCTTTCTTT. It is translated as CASSLLFGNTEAFF.

The chain uses TRBV10-2 and TRBJ1-2, with 8 bases lining up with TRBD1. The CDR3 covers 13 residues. J lost 8 bases, V lost 0 bases, and 2 bases had no gene match. From germline, CDR1 is WSHSY and CDR2 SAAADI. The CDR3 loop reads CASSESTGDGYTF. DNA of the CDR3: TGCGCCAGCAGTGAGTCGACAGGGGACGGCTACACCTTC.

This clone occurred a few times. V is TRBV4-2 and J is TRBJ1-5; tentatively, D is TRBD1 (5 bases). Trimming pared 2 bases from V and 5 bases from J, leaving 13 bases between. This CDR3 is 15 amino acids long. Looked up from germline, CDR1 is LGHNA and CDR2 is YNFKEQ. DNA for the CDR3: TGTGCCAGCAGCCAAACCTGGGACTTAGATCAGCCCCAGCATTTT. Protein: CASSQTWDLDQPQHF.

The chain links TRBV19 to TRBJ1-1; no clear D. The CDR3 covers 14 residues. V was cut by 3 bases and J by 4 bases, with 12 bases left in between. Germline V lookup: CDR1 LNHDA, CDR2 SQIVND (reference sequence). The DNA of the CDR3 is TGTGCCAGTAGTATTTGGCGGGTAGGCACTGAAGCTTTCTTT. It encodes CASSIWRVGTEAFF.

The chain couples TRBV6-5 to TRBJ2-4, with D unresolved. The CDR3 loop spans 13 amino acids. Germline CDR1 MNHEY, CDR2 SVGAGI. V shed 6 bases and J shed 6 bases, with 12 bases lying between them. The CDR3 DNA follows: TGTGCCAGCAGAGACCCCGGGTCAAACATTCAGTACTTC. Translation gives CASRDPGSNIQYF.

This clone was seen just once. The chain couples TRBV2 to TRBJ2-7; D unclear. The CDR3 runs to 12 residues. V lost 4 bases and J 3 bases, leaving 7 bases between the germline ends. From germline, CDR1 is SNHLY and CDR2 FYNNEI. The CDR3 nucleotides are TGTGCCAGCAGTGTATCGAGCTACGAGCAGTACTTC. This translates into CASSVSSYEQYF. The complete variable domain, with remaining parts taken from reference TRBV2 and TRBJ2-7, reads EPEVTQTPSHQVTQMGQEVILRCVPISNHLYFYWYRQILGQKVEFLVSFYNNEISEKSEIFDDQFSVERPDGSNFTLKIRSTKLEDSAMYFCASSVSSYEQYFGPGTRLTVT.

The V and J genes are TRBV27 and TRBJ1-5; 10 bases map to TRBD1. The ends lost 5 bases at V and 0 bases at J; junction bases unmatched: 10. The germline V gene has CDR1 MNHEY and CDR2 SMNVEV (reference sequence). The length of the CDR3 is 18 residues. Written as DNA, the CDR3 is TGTGCCAGCAGTAGAGGGACAGGGGCCGACATTAGCAATCAGCCCCAGCATTTT. Encoded protein: CASSRGTGADISNQPQHF.

This clone was seen a few times. The chain uses TRBV19 and TRBJ1-5; tentative D call: TRBD1 (5 bases). The V end lost 5 bases, the J end lost 1 base, and 12 bases lay between the germline ends. CDR1 is LNHDA and CDR2 is SQIVND in the germline V gene (reference sequence). CDR3 length equals 15 residues. Written as DNA, the CDR3 is TGTGCCAGTAGTTCGGAACAGGAGAGCAATCAGCCCCAGCATTTT. This translates into CASSSEQESNQPQHF.

The chain combines TRBV10-3 with TRBJ2-7; D is unclear. V was cut by 0 bases and J by 5 bases, with 5 bases left in between. Germline CDR1 reads ENHRY; CDR2 reads SYGVKD. CDR3 length equals 12 residues. The CDR3 sequence: CAISESGNEQYF. CDR3 coding DNA: TGTGCCATCAGTGAGTCTGGTAACGAGCAGTACTTC.

The chain employs TRBV28 and TRBJ1-4; 8 bases map to TRBD1. This CDR3 comprises 13 residues. Germline V gene lookup returns CDR1 MDHEN and CDR2 SYDVKM. V lost 8 bases and J lost 8; bases outside the gene matches: 7. CDR3 nucleotide sequence: TGTGCCAGCCAGGGGGCGCCCGAAGAAAAACTGTTTTTT. Its protein product is CASQGAPEEKLFF.

V is TRBV6-1 and J is TRBJ1-1; D not resolved. The CDR3 consists of 11 residues. Per the germline V gene, CDR1 is MNHNS and CDR2 is SASEGT. With 6 bases removed from V and 6 bases from J, the gap between germline ends came to 8 bases. The CDR3 DNA reads TGTGCCAGCAGGGGGAGCTCTGAAGCTTTCTTT. Residues: CASRGSSEAFF.

The genes are TRBV9 and TRBJ1-2, with TRBD1 as a possible D gene (6 bases). The CDR3 is 14 amino acids. Germline CDR1 is SGDLS and CDR2 is YYNGEE. V shed 4 bases and J shed 4 bases, with 14 bases lying between them. CDR3 DNA: TGTGCCAGCAGCCCCCGGGACACCATCTATGGCTACACCTTC. This translates into CASSPRDTIYGYTF. The whole variable domain, remainder taken from reference TRBV9 and TRBJ1-2, is DSGVTQTPKHLITATGQRVTLRCSPRSGDLSVYWYQQSLDQGLQFLIQYYNGEERAKGNILERFSAQQFPDLHSELNLSSLELGDSALYFCASSPRDTIYGYTFGSGTRLTVV.

V is TRBV28 and J is TRBJ2-1, with D possibly matching TRBD2 (5 bases). Germline V gives CDR1 MDHEN, CDR2 SYDVKM. V lost 6 bases, J lost 4 bases, and 22 bases lay in between. This CDR3 is built from 17 residues. CDR3 region: CASSQPFIGRGYNEQFF. CDR3 bases: TGTGCCAGCAGCCAACCGTTCATTGGACGGGGATACAATGAGCAGTTCTTC.

CDR3 sequence reads: CSVLGQGNYEQYF. The DNA of the CDR3 is TGCAGCGTTCTGGGACAGGGAAACTACGAGCAGTACTTC. The J gene is TRBJ2-7, the V gene TRBV29-1; TRBD1 aligns across 9 bases. The CDR3 length is 13 residues. V lost 5 bases to trimming and J lost 3 bases; unmatched junction nucleotides: 5. Germline CDR1 reads SQVTM; CDR2 reads ANQGSEA.

This clone was seen a handful of times. The V and J genes are TRBV18 and TRBJ2-2, with 11 bases aligning to TRBD2. The germline CDR1 and CDR2 sequences are KGHSH and LQKENI. The J segment lost 6 bases and the V segment lost 0 bases, leaving 6 bases of the junction unmatched. This CDR3 region has 17 residues. CDR3: CASSPPGSGGAPGELFF. CDR3 sequence (DNA): TGTGCCAGCTCACCACCGGGTAGCGGGGGGGCCCCCGGGGAGCTGTTTTTT.

The table lists this clone with a few counts. The chain couples TRBV7-6 to TRBJ2-7; 7 bases are a match to TRBD1. The J segment lost 4 bases and the V segment lost 5 bases, leaving 5 bases of the junction unmatched. There are 13 residues in the CDR3. Germline V gene lookup returns CDR1 SGHVS and CDR2 FNYEAQ. CDR3 region: CASSRTGRYEQYF. The DNA for the CDR3 is TGTGCCAGCAGCCGGACAGGCCGATACGAGCAGTACTTC.

This clone was counted a few times. The chain uses TRBV11-2 and TRBJ2-7; tentative D call: TRBD2 (7 bases). Looked up from germline, CDR1 is SGHAT and CDR2 is FQNNGV. The V and J ends lost 6 bases and 4 bases respectively, with 16 bases between them. CDR3 length equals 14 residues. The CDR3 nucleotides read TGTGCCAGCAGTCCCTTGAGGGGGGGGTACGAGCAGTACTTC. This encodes CASSPLRGGYEQYF. Full variable domain (remainder filled in from reference TRBV11-2 and TRBJ2-7): EAGVAQSPRYKIIEKRQSVAFWCNPISGHATLYWYQQILGQGPKLLIQFQNNGVVDDSQLPKDRFSAERLKGVDSTLKIQPAKLEDSAVYLCASSPLRGGYEQYFGPGTRLTVT.

The V gene is TRBV7-8, the J gene TRBJ2-1; 8 bases agree with TRBD2. CDR1 and CDR2 (germline): SGHVS, FQNEAQ. Germline trimming cut 6 bases from V and 0 bases from J; bases unmatched to any gene: 7. The CDR3 consists of 16 residues. DNA for the CDR3: TGTGCCAGCAGGGCCGTAGCGGGGAGCTCCTACAATGAGCAGTTCTTC. This translates into CASRAVAGSSYNEQFF.

This clone was observed once. The genes are TRBV27 and TRBJ2-6; TRBD2 aligns across 8 bases. Germline CDR1 is MNHEY and CDR2 is SMNVEV (reference sequence). V shed 5 bases and J 2 bases; nucleotides not matched to a gene: 11. CDR3 size: 18 residues. The CDR3 loop reads CASSTPPKAGAGANVLTF. The CDR3 bases are TGTGCCAGCAGTACCCCGCCTAAAGCGGGAGCTGGGGCCAACGTCCTGACTTTC.

V is TRBV7-9 and J is TRBJ2-1; D gene unclear. V gave up 5 bases and J gave up 8 bases, with 16 bases separating them. The CDR3 loop spans 14 amino acids. The V gene's germline CDR1 is SEHNR and CDR2 FQNEAQ (reference sequence). The CDR3, as DNA: TGTGCCAGCAGCCCCCTTCCGGGTTTCGATGAGCAGTTCTTC. It specifies CASSPLPGFDEQFF. The variable domain in full, completed from reference TRBV7-9 and TRBJ2-1, reads DTGVSQNPRHKITKRGQNVTFRCDPISEHNRLYWYRQTLGQGPEFLTYFQNEAQLEKSRLLSDRFSAERPKGSFSTLEIQRTEQGDSAMYLCASSPLPGFDEQFFGPGTRLTVL.

The chain carries TRBV6-1 and TRBJ1-6, with a tentative D call TRBD1 (5 bases). Trimming stripped 7 bases from V and 2 bases from J, with 9 bases between. CDR1 and CDR2 from the germline V gene are MNHNS and SASEGT. There are 14 residues in the CDR3. CDR3 residues: CASMLTAYNSPLHF. In DNA form, the CDR3 reads TGTGCCAGCATGTTGACAGCCTATAATTCACCCCTCCACTTT.

There are a few counts of this clone. The chain joins TRBV11-2 to TRBJ2-1; 10 bases align to TRBD1. The CDR3 runs 17 residues. Germline V CDR1 and CDR2: SGHAT, FQNNGV. V lost 7 bases and J lost 4; bases outside the gene matches: 13. The CDR3 nucleotides read TGTGCCAGCAACTACGCCCGGGGACAGGGGAAATACAATGAGCAGTTCTTC. Translation gives CASNYARGQGKYNEQFF.

The V and J genes are TRBV7-3 and TRBJ2-5, with TRBD1 identical over 8 bases. The germline V gene has CDR1 SGHTA and CDR2 FQGTGA. Germline trimming cut 2 bases from V and 4 bases from J; bases unmatched to any gene: 0. The CDR3 runs 13 residues. The chain's CDR3 is CASSLGTGETQYF. The CDR3 DNA reads TGTGCCAGCAGCTTAGGGACAGGAGAGACCCAGTACTTC.

The rearrangement links TRBV6-5 to TRBJ2-1, with 8 bases identical to TRBD2. The CDR3 sequence is 11 residues long. V shed 10 bases, J shed 7 bases, and the junction held 3 bases outside the gene matches. CDR1 is MNHEY and CDR2 is SVGAGI in the germline V gene. CDR3 protein: CATTGGNEQFF. CDR3 bases: TGTGCCACGACGGGGGGGAATGAGCAGTTCTTC.